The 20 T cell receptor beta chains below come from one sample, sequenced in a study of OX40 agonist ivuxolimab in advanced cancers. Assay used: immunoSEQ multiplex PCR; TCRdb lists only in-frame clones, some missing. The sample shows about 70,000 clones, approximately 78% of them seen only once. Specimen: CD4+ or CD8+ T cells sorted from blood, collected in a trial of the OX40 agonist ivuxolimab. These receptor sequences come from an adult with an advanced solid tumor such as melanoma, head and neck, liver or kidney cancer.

The CDR3: CASSLGYQETQYF. DNA of the CDR3: TGTGCCAGCAGCTTAGGGTACCAAGAGACCCAGTACTTC. V gene TRBV7-2 combines with J gene TRBJ2-5; no clear D gene. CDR3 length: 13 residues. Germline CDR1 SGHTA, CDR2 FQGNSA. The V end lost 1 base, the J end lost 0 bases, and 3 bases lay between the germline ends.

The CDR3 sequence is CASSLVGTSGTSTDTQYF. DNA of the CDR3: TGTGCCAGCAGCTTAGTTGGGACTAGCGGTACTAGCACAGATACGCAGTATTTT. The genes are TRBV7-2 and TRBJ2-3; 11 bases fit TRBD2. From germline, CDR1 is SGHTA and CDR2 FQGNSA. J gave up 0 bases and V 1 base, and 6 bases lay outside the gene matches. The length of the CDR3 is 18 residues.

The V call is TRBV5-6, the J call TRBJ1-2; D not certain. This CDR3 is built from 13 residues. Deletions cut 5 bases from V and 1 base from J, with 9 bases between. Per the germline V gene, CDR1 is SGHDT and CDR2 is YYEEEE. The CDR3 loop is CASSEGYNYGYTF. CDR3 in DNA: TGTGCCAGCAGTGAAGGATATAACTATGGCTACACCTTC.

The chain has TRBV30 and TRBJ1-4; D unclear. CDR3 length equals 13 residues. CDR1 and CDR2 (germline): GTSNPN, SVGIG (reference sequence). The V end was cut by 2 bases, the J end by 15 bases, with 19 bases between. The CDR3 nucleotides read TGTGCCTGGAGTAATACCAGGCAGGCTGGGGTGTTTTTT. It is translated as CAWSNTRQAGVFF.

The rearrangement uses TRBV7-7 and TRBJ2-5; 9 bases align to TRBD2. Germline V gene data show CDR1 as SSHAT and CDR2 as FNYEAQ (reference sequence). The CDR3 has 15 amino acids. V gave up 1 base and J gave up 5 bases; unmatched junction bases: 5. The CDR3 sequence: CASSLGGGAWETQYF. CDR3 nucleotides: TGTGCCAGCAGCTTAGGCGGGGGGGCCTGGGAGACCCAGTACTTC.

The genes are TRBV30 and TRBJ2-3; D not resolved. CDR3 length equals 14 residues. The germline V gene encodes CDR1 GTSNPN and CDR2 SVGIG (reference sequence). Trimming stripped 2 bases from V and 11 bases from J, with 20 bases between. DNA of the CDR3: TGTGCCTGGAGTACCCCACTAAAATCCTTGGGGCAGTATTTT. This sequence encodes CAWSTPLKSLGQYF.

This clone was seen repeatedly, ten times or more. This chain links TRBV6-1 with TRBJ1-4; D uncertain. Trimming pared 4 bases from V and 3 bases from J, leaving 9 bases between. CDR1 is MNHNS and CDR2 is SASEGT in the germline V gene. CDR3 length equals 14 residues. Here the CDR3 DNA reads TGTGCCAGCAGTGTAAGCGGGGCTAATGAAAAACTGTTTTTT. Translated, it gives CASSVSGANEKLFF.

The CDR3 spells CASSPGQYGAGDTQYF. For the CDR3, the DNA is TGTGCCAGCAGCCCGGGACAGTACGGGGCGGGAGATACGCAGTATTTT. The rearrangement links TRBV7-9 to TRBJ2-3; TRBD1 agrees at 7 bases. Germline V lookup: CDR1 SEHNR, CDR2 FQNEAQ (reference sequence). After removal of 5 bases from V and 5 bases from J, the junction contained 13 bases not matched to a gene. The CDR3 runs 16 residues.

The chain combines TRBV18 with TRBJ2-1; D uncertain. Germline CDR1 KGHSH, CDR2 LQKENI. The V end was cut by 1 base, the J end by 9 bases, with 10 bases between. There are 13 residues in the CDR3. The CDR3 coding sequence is TGTGCCAGCTCACCACGGCTCGTCGGTGAGCAGTTCTTC. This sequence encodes CASSPRLVGEQFF.

The CDR3 DNA sequence: TGTGCCAGCAGCAATTGTTCGCGACAGGGGGCGTCCGGAGCCAAAAACATTCAGTACTTC. Translation gives CASSNCSRQGASGAKNIQYF. The chain recombines TRBV21-1 with TRBJ2-4; the DNA was not used to check the table's D call, TRBD1. TRBV21-1 corresponds to a pseudogene. The CDR3 spans 20 residues.

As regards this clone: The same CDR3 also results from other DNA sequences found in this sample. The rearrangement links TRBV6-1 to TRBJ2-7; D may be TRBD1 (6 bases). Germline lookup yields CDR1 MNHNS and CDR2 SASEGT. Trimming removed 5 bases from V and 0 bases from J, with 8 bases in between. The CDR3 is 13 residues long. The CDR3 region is CASSSTGSYEQYF. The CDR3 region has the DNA TGTGCCAGCAGTTCGACAGGCTCCTACGAGCAGTACTTC.

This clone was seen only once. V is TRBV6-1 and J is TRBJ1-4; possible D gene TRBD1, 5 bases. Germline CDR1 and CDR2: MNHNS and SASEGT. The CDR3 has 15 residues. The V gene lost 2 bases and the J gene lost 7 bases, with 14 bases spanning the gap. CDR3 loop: CASSEWGGGIEKLFF. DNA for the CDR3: TGTGCCAGCAGTGAATGGGGGGGAGGGATTGAAAAACTGTTTTTT.

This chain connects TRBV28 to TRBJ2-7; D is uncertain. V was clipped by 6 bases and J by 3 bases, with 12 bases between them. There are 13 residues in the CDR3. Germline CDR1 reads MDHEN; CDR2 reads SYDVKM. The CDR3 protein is CASSQPPLYEQYF. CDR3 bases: TGTGCCAGCAGCCAACCCCCTCTCTACGAGCAGTACTTC.

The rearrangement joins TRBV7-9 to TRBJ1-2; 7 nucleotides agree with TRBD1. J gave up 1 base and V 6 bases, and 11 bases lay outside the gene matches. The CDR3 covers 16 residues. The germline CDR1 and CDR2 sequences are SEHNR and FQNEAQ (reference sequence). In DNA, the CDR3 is TGTGCCAGCAGTCGAGTACAGGGGACAGTTAACTATGGCTACACCTTC. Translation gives CASSRVQGTVNYGYTF. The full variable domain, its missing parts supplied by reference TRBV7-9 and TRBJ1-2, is DTGVSQNPRHKITKRGQNVTFRCDPISEHNRLYWYRQTLGQGPEFLTYFQNEAQLEKSRLLSDRFSAERPKGSFSTLEIQRTEQGDSAMYLCASSRVQGTVNYGYTFGSGTRLTVV.

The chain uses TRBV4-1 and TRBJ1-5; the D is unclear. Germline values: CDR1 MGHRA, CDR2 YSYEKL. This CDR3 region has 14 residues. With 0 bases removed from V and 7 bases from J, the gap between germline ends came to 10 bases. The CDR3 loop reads CASSQDQREQPQHF. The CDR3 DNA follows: TGCGCCAGCAGCCAAGATCAGAGGGAGCAGCCCCAGCATTTT.

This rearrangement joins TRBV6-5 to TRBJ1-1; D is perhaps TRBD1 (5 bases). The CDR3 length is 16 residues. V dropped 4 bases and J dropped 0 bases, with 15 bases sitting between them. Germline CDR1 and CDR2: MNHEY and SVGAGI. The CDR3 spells CASSFRAPTVNTEAFF. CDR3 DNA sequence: TGTGCCAGCAGTTTCAGGGCCCCGACGGTGAACACTGAAGCTTTCTTT.

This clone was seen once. The CDR3: CASSWRGQDGYTF. DNA for the CDR3: TGTGCCAGCAGCTGGAGGGGGCAGGATGGCTACACCTTC. This rearrangement joins TRBV5-8 to TRBJ1-2, with 7 positions matching TRBD1. CDR1 and CDR2 from the germline V gene are SGHTS and YDEGEE. The ends lost 3 bases at V and 6 bases at J; junction bases unmatched: 5. This CDR3 contains 13 residues.

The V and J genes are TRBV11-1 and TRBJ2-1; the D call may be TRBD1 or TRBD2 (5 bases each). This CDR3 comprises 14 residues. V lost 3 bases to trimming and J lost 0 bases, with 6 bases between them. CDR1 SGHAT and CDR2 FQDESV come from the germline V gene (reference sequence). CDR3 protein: CASSFGGSYNEQFF. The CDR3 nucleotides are TGTGCCAGCAGCTTTGGGGGCTCCTACAATGAGCAGTTCTTC.

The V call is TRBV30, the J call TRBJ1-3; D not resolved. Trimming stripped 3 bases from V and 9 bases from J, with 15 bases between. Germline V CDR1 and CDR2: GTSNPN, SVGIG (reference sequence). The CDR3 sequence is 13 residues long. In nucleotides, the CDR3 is TGTGCCTGGAGACCCACGGGAGGGTCCACCATATATTTT. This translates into CAWRPTGGSTIYF.

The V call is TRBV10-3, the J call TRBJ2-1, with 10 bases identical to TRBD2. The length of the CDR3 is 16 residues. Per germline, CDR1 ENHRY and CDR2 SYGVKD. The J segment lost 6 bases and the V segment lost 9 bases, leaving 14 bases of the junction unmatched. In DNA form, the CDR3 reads TGTGCCATAGAGAGCGGGAGGGGTCCCACACTCAATGAGCAGTTCTTC. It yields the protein CAIESGRGPTLNEQFF.